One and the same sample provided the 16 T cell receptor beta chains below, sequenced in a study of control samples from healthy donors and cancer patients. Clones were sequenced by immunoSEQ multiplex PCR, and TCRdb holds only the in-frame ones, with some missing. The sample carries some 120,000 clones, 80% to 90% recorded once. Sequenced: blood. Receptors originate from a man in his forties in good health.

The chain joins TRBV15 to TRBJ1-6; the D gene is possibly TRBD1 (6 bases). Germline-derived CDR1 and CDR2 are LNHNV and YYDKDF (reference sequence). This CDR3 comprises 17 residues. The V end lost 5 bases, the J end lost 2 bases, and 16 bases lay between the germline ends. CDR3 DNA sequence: TGTGCCACCAGCGCCGGGACACAACAGACCTATAATTCACCCCTCCACTTT. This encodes CATSAGTQQTYNSPLHF.

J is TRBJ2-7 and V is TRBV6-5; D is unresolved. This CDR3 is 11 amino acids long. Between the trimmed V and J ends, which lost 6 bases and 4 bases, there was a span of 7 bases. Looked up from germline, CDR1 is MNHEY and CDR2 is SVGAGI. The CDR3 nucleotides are TGTGCCAGCAGGCAGAATTACGAGCAGTACTTC. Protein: CASRQNYEQYF.

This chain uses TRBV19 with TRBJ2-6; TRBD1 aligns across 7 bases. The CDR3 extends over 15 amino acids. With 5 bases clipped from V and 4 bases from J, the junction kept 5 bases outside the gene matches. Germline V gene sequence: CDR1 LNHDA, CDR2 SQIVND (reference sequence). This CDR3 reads CASSLQGSGANVLTF. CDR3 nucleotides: TGTGCCAGTAGTCTACAGGGGTCCGGGGCCAACGTCCTGACTTTC. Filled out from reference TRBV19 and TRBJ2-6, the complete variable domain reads DGGITQSPKYLFRKEGQNVTLSCEQNLNHDAMYWYRQDPGQGLRLIYYSQIVNDFQKGDIAEGYSVSREKKESFPLTVTSAQKNPTAFYLCASSLQGSGANVLTFGAGSRLTVL.

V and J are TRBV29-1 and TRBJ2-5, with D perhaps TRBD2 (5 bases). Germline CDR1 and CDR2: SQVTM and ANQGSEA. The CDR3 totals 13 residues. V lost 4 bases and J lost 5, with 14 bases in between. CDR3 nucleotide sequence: TGCAGCGTTGTTCCAGGAGGTGTCGAGACCCAGTACTTC. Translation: CSVVPGGVETQYF. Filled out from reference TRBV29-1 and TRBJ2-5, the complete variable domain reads SAVISQKPSRDICQRGTSLTIQCQVDSQVTMMFWYRQQPGQSLTLIATANQGSEATYESGFVIDKFPISRPNLTFSTLTVSNMSPEDSSIYLCSVVPGGVETQYFGPGTRLLVL.

CDR3 nucleotide sequence: TGTGCCAGCAGCCACTTGACAGGGGATTACTATGGCTACACCTTC. Its translation is CASSHLTGDYYGYTF. The gene calls are TRBV3-1 (or the pseudogene TRBV3-2) and TRBJ1-2; 8 nucleotides line up with TRBD1. Losses at the gene ends were 3 bases for V and 3 bases for J; bases not matched to a gene: 6. CDR1 and CDR2 from the germline V gene are LGHDT and YNNKEL (reference sequence). The CDR3 has 15 amino acids.

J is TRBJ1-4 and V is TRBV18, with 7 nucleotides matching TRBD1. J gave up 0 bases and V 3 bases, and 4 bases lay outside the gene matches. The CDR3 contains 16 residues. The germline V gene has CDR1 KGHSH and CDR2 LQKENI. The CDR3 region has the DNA TGTGCCAGCTCACCCCTGGGACAGTCAACTAATGAAAAACTGTTTTTT. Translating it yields CASSPLGQSTNEKLFF.

The CDR3, as DNA: TGTGCCAGCAGCTTTAGACAGGGTGGATCAGATACGCAGTATTTT. Translated: CASSFRQGGSDTQYF. V usage is TRBV7-2 and J usage is TRBJ2-3; 7 positions match TRBD1. The germline V gene encodes CDR1 SGHTA and CDR2 FQGNSA. The CDR3 contains 15 residues. V gave up 3 bases and J gave up 4 bases; unmatched junction bases: 7.

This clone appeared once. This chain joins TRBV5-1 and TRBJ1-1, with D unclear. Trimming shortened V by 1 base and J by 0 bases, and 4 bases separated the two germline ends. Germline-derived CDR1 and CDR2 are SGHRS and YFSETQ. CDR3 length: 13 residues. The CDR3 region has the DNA TGCGCCAGCAGCTTGTTTATGAACACTGAAGCTTTCTTT. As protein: CASSLFMNTEAFF.

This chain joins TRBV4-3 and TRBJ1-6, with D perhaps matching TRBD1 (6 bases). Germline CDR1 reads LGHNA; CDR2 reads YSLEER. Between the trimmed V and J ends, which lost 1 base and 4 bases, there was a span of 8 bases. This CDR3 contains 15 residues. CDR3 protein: CASSQGTVYNSPLHF. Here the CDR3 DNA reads TGCGCCAGCAGCCAAGGGACAGTATATAATTCACCCCTCCACTTT.

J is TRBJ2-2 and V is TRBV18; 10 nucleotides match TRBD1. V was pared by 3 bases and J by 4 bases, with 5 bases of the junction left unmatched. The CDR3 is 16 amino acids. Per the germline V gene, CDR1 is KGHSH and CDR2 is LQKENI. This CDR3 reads CASSPPGTGATGELFF. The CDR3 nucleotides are TGTGCCAGCTCACCCCCCGGGACAGGGGCCACCGGGGAGCTGTTTTTT. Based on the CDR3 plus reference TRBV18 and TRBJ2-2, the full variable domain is NAGVMQNPRHLVRRRGQEARLRCSPMKGHSHVYWYRQLPEEGLKFMVYLQKENIIDESGMPKERFSAEFPKEGPSILRIQQVVRGDSAAYFCASSPPGTGATGELFFGEGSRLTVL.

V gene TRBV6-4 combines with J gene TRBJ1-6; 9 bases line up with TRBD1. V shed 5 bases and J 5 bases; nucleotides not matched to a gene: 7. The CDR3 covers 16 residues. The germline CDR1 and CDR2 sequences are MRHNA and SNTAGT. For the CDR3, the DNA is TGTGCCAGCAGTCTTACAGGGGGCGCGGATAATTCACCCCTCCACTTT. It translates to CASSLTGGADNSPLHF.

CDR3 region: CSVGEGSGYTF. The DNA for the CDR3 is TGCAGCGTTGGAGAAGGGAGTGGCTACACCTTC. The rearrangement uses TRBV29-1 and TRBJ1-2; no reliable D call. This CDR3 has 11 residues. V lost 4 bases, J lost 7 bases, and 10 bases lay in between. Per the germline V gene, CDR1 is SQVTM and CDR2 is ANQGSEA.

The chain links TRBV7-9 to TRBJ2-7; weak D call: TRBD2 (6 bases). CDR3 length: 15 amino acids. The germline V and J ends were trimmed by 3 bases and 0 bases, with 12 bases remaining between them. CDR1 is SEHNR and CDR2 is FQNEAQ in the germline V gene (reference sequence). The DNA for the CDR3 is TGTGCCAGCAGCTTTCTGGCGGGGAGCTCCTACGAGCAGTACTTC. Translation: CASSFLAGSSYEQYF. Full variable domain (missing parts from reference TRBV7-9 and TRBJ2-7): DTGVSQNPRHKITKRGQNVTFRCDPISEHNRLYWYRQTLGQGPEFLTYFQNEAQLEKSRLLSDRFSAERPKGSFSTLEIQRTEQGDSAMYLCASSFLAGSSYEQYFGPGTRLTVT.

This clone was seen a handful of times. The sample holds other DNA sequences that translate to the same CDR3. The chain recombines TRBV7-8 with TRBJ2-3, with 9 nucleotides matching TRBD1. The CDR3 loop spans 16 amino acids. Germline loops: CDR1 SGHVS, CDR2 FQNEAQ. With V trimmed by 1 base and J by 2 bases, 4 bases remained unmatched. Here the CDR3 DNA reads TGTGCCAGCAGCTTAGTGGACAGGGGCTCCACAGATACGCAGTATTTT. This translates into CASSLVDRGSTDTQYF.

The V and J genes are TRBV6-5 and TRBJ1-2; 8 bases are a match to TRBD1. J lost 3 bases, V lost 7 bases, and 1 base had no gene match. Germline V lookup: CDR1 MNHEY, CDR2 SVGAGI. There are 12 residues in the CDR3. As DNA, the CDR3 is TGTGCCAGCAAGACAGGGGACTATGGCTACACCTTC. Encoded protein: CASKTGDYGYTF.

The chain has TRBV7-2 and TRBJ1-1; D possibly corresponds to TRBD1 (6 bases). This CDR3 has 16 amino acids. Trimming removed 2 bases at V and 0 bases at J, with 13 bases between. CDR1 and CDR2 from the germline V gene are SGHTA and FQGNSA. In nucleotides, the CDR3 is TGTGCCAGCAGCTTAACACGGACAGCGTTGAACACTGAAGCTTTCTTT. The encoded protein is CASSLTRTALNTEAFF.